This T cell receptor (beta chain) was sequenced during a study of cytomegalovirus exposure and HLA in healthy donors. Germline V CDR1 and CDR2: SGHTA, FQGNSA. V lost 1 base and J lost 6; bases outside the gene matches: 7. The CDR3 runs to 16 residues. The study ran its PCR with 60 Vbeta and 13 Jbeta primers. Assay: immunoSEQ multiplex PCR; the TCRdb copy retains only in-frame clones and omits some. The repertoire holds some 150,000 clones, 79% seen once, with about 3.7% in the top ten. Concerning this clone: Antigen unknown.

General observations from the study: Rates of TCR association differed by HLA locus in a later analysis, with DRB1 highest and HLA-C lowest.

Regarding donors, all were healthy bone marrow donors. The chain links TRBV7-2 to TRBJ1-5, with 9 bases fitting TRBD1. The sample consisted of PBMCs. This clonotype originated in a human donor in good health. Written as DNA, the CDR3 is TGTGCCAGCAGCTTAGTACCGGGACAGGGTGGTCAGCCCCAGCATTTT. Its protein product is CASSLVPGQGGQPQHF.